This TCR beta chain was observed in a study of blood T cell repertoires in COVID-19. For the study at large: Some COVID-19 samples were acute and others convalescent; all came from the United States, Italy and Spain.

In the case of this clone: In the same sample, other DNA sequences code for this CDR3.

Per the study methods: Reference gene primer amplification in the assay estimated nucleated cell counts. Assay: immunoSEQ multiplex PCR; the TCRdb copy retains only in-frame clones and omits some. D and trimming were read from the DNA, whereas the V and J calls and clone size are those reported in that table. The table records about 110,000 clones, 70% to 90% of them present only once. CDR3 length: 13 amino acids. V lost 0 bases to trimming and J lost 5 bases, with 7 bases between them. Germline values: CDR1 SGHRS, CDR2 YFSETQ. The TCR was taken from a human donor in a cohort sampled during active COVID-19. V usage is TRBV5-1 and J usage is TRBJ2-3, with a weak D call TRBD1 (5 bases). The sample taken for sequencing was peripheral blood. CDR3 residues: CASSLERGDTQYF. The CDR3 nucleotides read TGCGCCAGCAGCTTGGAAAGGGGAGATACGCAGTATTTT.